These 10 T cell receptor beta chains share one sample of origin, sequenced in a study of PD-1 blockade in classical Hodgkin lymphoma. Profiling relied on immunoSEQ multiplex PCR, and the TCRdb table lists in-frame clones only, not all of them. Among about 96,000 clones listed, 93% were seen once. Time point of the sample: cycle 4 day 1 (C4D1), after less than 7 weeks of nivolumab. Each of the patients experienced relapse following autologous stem cell transplantation, and their brentuximab vedotin exposure differed. This material consisted of peripheral blood mononuclear cells (PBMCs), taken before the fourth cycle of nivolumab. These receptors all stem from a human donor with classical Hodgkin lymphoma.

This chain connects TRBV5-5 to TRBJ2-7; D uncertain. V was pared by 0 bases and J by 1 base, with 11 bases between. The CDR3 loop spans 15 amino acids. The germline V gene encodes CDR1 SGHKS and CDR2 YYEKEE (reference sequence). CDR3 sequence (DNA): TGTGCCAGCAGCTTGGACTACACAAGTTCCTACGAGCAGTACTTC. Translated: CASSLDYTSSYEQYF.

The CDR3 DNA reads as TGTGCCAGCAGTCTCGGGACGCTAAGGTACAATGAGCAGTTCTTC. It translates to CASSLGTLRYNEQFF. This chain links TRBV6-5 with TRBJ2-1, with D possibly called TRBD1 or TRBD2 (5 bases each). The CDR3 has 15 residues. Per the germline V gene, CDR1 is MNHEY and CDR2 is SVGAGI. Trimming took 5 bases from V and 4 from J, leaving 15 bases between them.

The rearrangement joins TRBV5-5 to TRBJ2-7; 10 bases fit TRBD1. This CDR3 has 15 residues. Losses at the gene ends were 2 bases for V and 6 bases for J; bases not matched to a gene: 8. Germline V gene sequence: CDR1 SGHKS, CDR2 YYEKEE (reference sequence). CDR3 residues: CASSFPGGQGSEQYF. As DNA, the CDR3 is TGTGCCAGCAGCTTCCCTGGGGGACAGGGGTCCGAGCAGTACTTC.

The chain carries TRBV18 and TRBJ1-5, with D unresolved. V gave up 1 base and J gave up 0 bases, with 16 bases separating them. Germline V gene sequence: CDR1 KGHSH, CDR2 LQKENI. The CDR3 extends over 18 amino acids. The CDR3 spells CASSPQRLEDYSNQPQHF. In DNA form, the CDR3 reads TGTGCCAGCTCACCACAACGCTTAGAGGACTATAGCAATCAGCCCCAGCATTTT.

The chain has TRBV6-5 and TRBJ2-5; 7 bases map to TRBD2. Germline CDR1 reads MNHEY; CDR2 reads SVGAGI. The CDR3 sequence is 15 residues long. The trim removed 2 bases at V and 2 bases at J, leaving 5 bases unmatched. The CDR3 region has the DNA TGTGCCAGCAGTTACGCCTGGACTAGTCAAGAGACCCAGTACTTC. Its translation is CASSYAWTSQETQYF.

The CDR3 protein is CARSVTREGDRVNYGYTF. The DNA for the CDR3 is TGTGCCAGAAGCGTTACACGCGAAGGGGACAGGGTAAACTATGGCTACACCTTC. The rearrangement joins TRBV5-3 to TRBJ1-2; 9 bases match TRBD1. TRBV5-3 is an ORF; its function is uncertain. This CDR3 comprises 18 residues. Trimming took 4 bases from V and 2 from J; bases not matched to a gene: 15.

The V call is TRBV5-4, the J call TRBJ1-1; D may be TRBD1 (5 bases). This CDR3 comprises 14 residues. CDR1 and CDR2 from the germline V gene are SGHNT and YYREEE (reference sequence). Trimming removed 0 bases from V and 4 bases from J, with 10 bases in between. The CDR3 reads CASSLGRGGTEAFF. CDR3 nucleotide sequence: TGTGCCAGCAGCTTGGGGCGGGGGGGCACTGAAGCTTTCTTT. Full variable domain (rest looked up from reference TRBV5-4 and TRBJ1-1): ETGVTQSPTHLIKTRGQQVTLRCSSQSGHNTVSWYQQALGQGPQFIFQYYREEENGRGNFPPRFSGLQFPNYSSELNVNALELDDSALYLCASSLGRGGTEAFFGQGTRLTVV.

The CDR3 sequence is CASRPTHRDSNQPQHF. As DNA, the CDR3 is TGTGCCAGCAGGCCAACCCACAGGGATAGCAATCAGCCCCAGCATTTT. J is TRBJ1-5 and V is TRBV6-6, with D perhaps TRBD1 (6 bases). Trimming removed 6 bases from V and 0 bases from J, with 15 bases in between. Germline CDR1 MNHNY, CDR2 SVGAGI (reference sequence). This CDR3 spans 16 amino acids.

The chain uses TRBV30 and TRBJ2-7, with D perhaps matching TRBD2 (6 bases). V shed 2 bases and J shed 3 bases, with 8 bases lying between them. Germline CDR1 GTSNPN, CDR2 SVGIG (reference sequence). The CDR3 sequence is 12 residues long. The CDR3 spells CAWSTGDYEQYF. The CDR3, as DNA: TGTGCCTGGAGTACGGGGGACTACGAGCAGTACTTC.

This clone was seen a single time. The chain has TRBV15 and TRBJ1-2; D remains unclear. Per the germline V gene, CDR1 is LNHNV and CDR2 is YYDKDF (reference sequence). V lost 0 bases to trimming and J lost 0 bases, with 11 bases between them. The CDR3 spans 16 residues. The CDR3 coding sequence is TGTGCCACCAGCAGAGATATGGCAGCTGCTAACTATGGCTACACCTTC. Translated, it gives CATSRDMAAANYGYTF.